This T cell receptor beta chain was documented in a study of OX40 agonist ivuxolimab in advanced cancers. Study details: Patients received ivuxolimab, an agonistic anti-OX40 (CD134) antibody.

The table came from immunoSEQ multiplex PCR; TCRdb's copy has only in-frame clones and leaves some out. The profile shows about 77,000 clones, roughly 87% of them singletons. The germline CDR1 and CDR2 sequences are LNHNV and YYDKDF (reference sequence). This CDR3 is 15 amino acids long. V was cut by 3 bases and J by 10 bases, with 16 bases left in between. Points from the study as a whole: In the 0.1 to 3.0 mg/kg range, CD4+ and CD8+ blood T cells had expanded clonally by week 6. It was also the case that some nonresponders had low normalized T-cell clonal expansion.

With respect to this clone: Its specificity is not known.

Specimen: CD4+ or CD8+ T cells sorted from blood, collected in a trial of the OX40 agonist ivuxolimab. The V call is TRBV15, the J call TRBJ1-6, with D maybe TRBD1 (6 bases). This TCR was sampled from an adult with an advanced solid tumor such as melanoma, head and neck, liver or kidney cancer. The CDR3 reads CATSRSTGILSPLHF. The CDR3 DNA sequence: TGTGCCACCAGCAGGTCTACAGGGATTTTGTCACCCCTCCACTTT.